The clone carrying this T cell receptor beta chain was seen more than once but under ten times. Its cognate antigen is unknown. The sample is drawn from a study of breast tumors, draining lymph nodes, adjacent tissues. Study-wide results and caveats: Data fit most tumor T cells coming from lymph node, expanding in tumor.

TCRdb independently ran MiXCR on the multiplex PCR reads; one entry per CDR3 protein. The sample consists of 24,000 or so distinct CDR3 sequences, approximately 23% of them appearing once. The CDR3 covers 12 residues. The germline gives CDR1 GTSNPN, CDR2 SVGIG (reference sequence). Deletions cut 0 bases from V and 1 base from J, with 2 bases between. The clonotype originates from a female donor with breast cancer. Some clones in this sample may be carry-over from other donors' samples. The gene calls are TRBV30 and TRBJ2-3; D call uncertain. The sample was breast tumor tissue. The CDR3 loop is CAWSVGTDTQYF. In DNA form, the CDR3 reads TGTGCCTGGAGTGTGGGCACAGATACGCAGTATTTT.